This passage covers 27 T cell receptor beta chains from one sample sequenced in a study of blood T cells in healthy people across ages. The use of a sample-barcoded 5' primer and a J-beta primer mix characterized a second PCR of roughly 7 to 11 cycles. One entry per CDR3 protein, called by TCRdb with MiXCR from the 5' RACE reads. This table holds more than 700,000 distinct CDR3 sequences, about 45% found once. Material: blood. The receptors were sampled from a man older than 75 in good health.

The gene calls are TRBV20-1 and TRBJ2-7; 7 bases match TRBD2. After removal of 2 bases from V and 6 bases from J, the junction contained 10 bases not matched to a gene. Germline V gives CDR1 DFQATT, CDR2 SNEGSKA (reference sequence). The CDR3 spans 14 residues. The DNA for the CDR3 is TGCAGTGCTAGACAACTAGCGCGGGGCGGCGAGCAGTACTTC. It encodes CSARQLARGGEQYF.

The chain employs TRBV10-3 and TRBJ1-5; D is unresolved. The germline gives CDR1 ENHRY, CDR2 SYGVKD. The CDR3 is made up of 14 amino acids. The germline V and J ends were trimmed by 2 bases and 0 bases, with 5 bases remaining between them. CDR3 protein: CAISEGNSNQPQHF. In nucleotides, the CDR3 is TGTGCCATCAGTGAGGGGAATAGCAATCAGCCCCAGCATTTT.

In its sample, this clonotype was seen a few times. J is TRBJ2-3 and V is TRBV7-3; 8 nucleotides match TRBD2. The CDR3 contains 14 residues. V dropped 5 bases and J dropped 2; count of bases not matched to a gene: 3. Germline loops: CDR1 SGHTA, CDR2 FQGTGA. CDR3 in amino acids: CASSAGLATDTQYF. The CDR3, as DNA: TGTGCCAGCAGCGCTGGACTAGCCACAGATACGCAGTATTTT.

V and J are TRBV29-1 and TRBJ1-1; unclear D gene. V was trimmed by 4 bases and J by 0 bases, leaving 9 bases between them. Germline-derived CDR1 and CDR2 are SQVTM and ANQGSEA. CDR3 size: 13 residues. CDR3 sequence reads: CSVVRRLNTEAFF. CDR3 nucleotides: TGCAGCGTTGTGCGTCGGTTGAACACTGAAGCTTTCTTT.

The J gene is TRBJ1-2, the V gene TRBV5-6; no firm D call. V was cut by 0 bases and J by 4 bases, with 4 bases left in between. CDR3 length: 12 residues. In germline, CDR1 is SGHDT, CDR2 YYEEEE. DNA of the CDR3: TGTGCCAGCAGCTTGGTAAGCTATGGCTACACCTTC. Translating gives CASSLVSYGYTF. Combining the CDR3 with reference TRBV5-6 and TRBJ1-2 gives the whole variable domain DAGVTQSPTHLIKTRGQQVTLRCSPKSGHDTVSWYQQALGQGPQFIFQYYEEEERQRGNFPDRFSGHQFPNYSSELNVNALLLGDSALYLCASSLVSYGYTFGSGTRLTVV.

In regard to this clonotype: One base away lies a much larger clone, so this may be a sequencing read error. This chain links TRBV27 with TRBJ2-1, with D unclear. Trimming removed 5 bases from V and 6 bases from J, with 17 bases in between. This CDR3 region has 15 residues. Germline V lookup: CDR1 MNHEY, CDR2 SMNVEV (reference sequence). For the CDR3, the DNA is TGTGCCAGCAGTCCCTCTGGTCCCACCCGCAATGAGCAGTTCTTC. Protein product: CASSPSGPTRNEQFF.

The chain has TRBV7-9 and TRBJ2-3; possible D gene TRBD1, 6 bases. The germline V gene has CDR1 SEHNR and CDR2 FQNEAQ (reference sequence). The CDR3 consists of 16 residues. V lost 5 bases, J lost 3 bases, and 18 bases lay in between. The CDR3 protein is CASSQPGAGETDTQYF. CDR3 sequence (DNA): TGTGCCAGCAGCCAGCCCGGTGCAGGGGAGACAGATACGCAGTATTTT.

The CDR3 sequence is CSAQRVDVDYGYTF. The CDR3, as DNA: TGCAGCGCCCAGAGAGTGGATGTGGACTATGGCTACACCTTC. This chain connects TRBV29-1 to TRBJ1-2, with D uncertain. The V and J ends lost 7 bases and 3 bases respectively, with 18 bases between them. The germline V gene has CDR1 SQVTM and CDR2 ANQGSEA. The CDR3 sequence is 14 residues long.

The chain uses TRBV4-2 and TRBJ2-7, with D maybe TRBD2 (5 bases). The CDR3 has 16 amino acids. Between the trimmed V and J ends, which lost 0 bases and 7 bases, there was a span of 19 bases. Germline assignment: CDR1 LGHNA and CDR2 YNFKEQ. The CDR3 spells CASSQDPSTSYNEQYF. The DNA of the CDR3 is TGTGCCAGCAGCCAAGATCCTAGCACATCCTACAATGAGCAGTACTTC.

A few counts support this clonotype. The CDR3 nucleotides are TGTGCCAGCAGCCTCGGACTAGCGGGAGGGCCGGGGAATGAGCAGTTCTTC. This gives the protein CASSLGLAGGPGNEQFF. J is TRBJ2-1 and V is TRBV7-3, with TRBD2 identical over 15 bases. Germline loops: CDR1 SGHTA, CDR2 FQGTGA. This CDR3 region has 17 residues. Trimming removed 5 bases from V and 7 bases from J; junction bases left unmatched: 9.

This clonotype has only one observation. The junction differs from germline at one of its ends, possibly a read error. The V call is TRBV4-3, the J call TRBJ1-1; no clear D gene. This CDR3 contains 15 residues. Germline V lookup: CDR1 LGHNA, CDR2 YSLEER. DNA for the CDR3: TGCGCCAGCAGCCAGACCGGGCTGACGGCCCATGAAGTTTTCTTT. Its protein product is CASSQTGLTAHEVFF.

A word on this clonotype: A read error is possible here, since a much larger clone lies one base away. The chain links TRBV29-1 to TRBJ2-1, with D hard to call. This CDR3 spans 14 amino acids. Germline CDR1 is SQVTM and CDR2 is ANQGSEA. CDR3 in DNA: TGCAGCGTTCTAGACTCCTTATCCTACAATGAGCGGTTCTTC. Its translation is CSVLDSLSYNERFF.

The genes are TRBV29-1 and TRBJ2-3; D gene ambiguous. Per the germline V gene, CDR1 is SQVTM and CDR2 is ANQGSEA. The CDR3 is 12 amino acids. V was trimmed by 0 bases and J by 5 bases, leaving 6 bases between them. DNA for the CDR3: TGCAGCGTTGAAGATGCAGGAGATACGCAGTATTTT. Translation gives CSVEDAGDTQYF.

The chain recombines TRBV5-6 with TRBJ2-3; TRBD2 agrees at 10 bases. From germline, CDR1 is SGHDT and CDR2 YYEEEE. Trimming took 4 bases from V and 3 from J; bases not matched to a gene: 8. This CDR3 has 16 amino acids. For the CDR3, the DNA is TGTGCCAGCAGCAACGGACTAGCGGTGGGGACAGATACGCAGTATTTT. Translated: CASSNGLAVGTDTQYF.

This clonotype was seen at least ten times. The chain recombines TRBV7-7 with TRBJ2-5; TRBD1 aligns across 7 bases. The germline CDR1 and CDR2 sequences are SSHAT and FNYEAQ (reference sequence). The V and J ends lost 5 bases and 1 base, in that order; junction bases with no gene match: 1. The CDR3 has 13 residues. CDR3 protein: CASSRDSQETQYF. CDR3 in DNA: TGTGCCAGCAGCCGGGACAGCCAAGAGACCCAGTACTTC.

The V gene is TRBV6-1, the J gene TRBJ2-1; TRBD1 matches 9 bases. Looked up from germline, CDR1 is MNHNS and CDR2 is SASEGT. Losses at the gene ends were 4 bases for V and 12 bases for J; bases not matched to a gene: 19. The CDR3 runs 17 residues. The CDR3 bases are TGTGCCAGCAGTGGGGTCTTGGGACAGGGTTCCCAATCGCCGCAGTTCTTC. Translation: CASSGVLGQGSQSPQFF.

This rearrangement joins TRBV6-6 to TRBJ1-5; D may be TRBD1 (5 bases). The CDR3 has 15 residues. Trimming cost V 5 bases and J 5 bases, with 16 bases left between them. Looked up from germline, CDR1 is MNHNY and CDR2 is SVGAGI (reference sequence). DNA of the CDR3: TGTGCCAGCAGTGGGGGGACCTCACCCCATCAGCCCCAGCATTTT. It codes for CASSGGTSPHQPQHF.

The chain links TRBV7-2 to TRBJ2-3, with a weak D call TRBD2 (6 bases). Germline V CDR1 and CDR2: SGHTA, FQGNSA. Trimming shortened V by 5 bases and J by 5 bases, and 11 bases separated the two germline ends. The CDR3 spans 13 residues. Here the CDR3 reads CASSPLGGDTQYF. The CDR3 region has the DNA TGTGCCAGCAGCCCACTGGGGGGAGATACGCAGTATTTT.

The chain links TRBV28 to TRBJ1-5, with TRBD1 matching 7 bases. CDR1 MDHEN and CDR2 SYDVKM come from the germline V gene. V trimming: 6 bases; J trimming: 0 bases; junction bases outside the gene matches: 5. The length of the CDR3 is 15 residues. The CDR3 reads CASRWTGYSNQPQHF. CDR3 sequence (DNA): TGTGCCAGCAGGTGGACAGGCTATAGCAATCAGCCCCAGCATTTT.

The chain links TRBV25-1 to TRBJ2-3; 11 bases line up with TRBD1. The CDR3 is 15 amino acids. The germline V gene encodes CDR1 MGHDK and CDR2 SYGVNS. V lost 4 bases to trimming and J lost 4 bases; unmatched junction nucleotides: 4. The CDR3 DNA sequence: TGTGCCAGCAGTGCTAGGACAGGGGGCGCAGATACGCAGTATTTT. Encoded protein: CASSARTGGADTQYF.

This clonotype was seen many times. DNA of the CDR3: TGTGCCAGCTTACCCTCAACCGGGACTAGCAGGAGCGACGAGCAGTACTTC. Translated, it gives CASLPSTGTSRSDEQYF. V and J are TRBV27 and TRBJ2-7; 9 positions match TRBD2. CDR1 and CDR2 (germline): MNHEY, SMNVEV (reference sequence). The CDR3 totals 17 residues. V gave up 8 bases and J gave up 5 bases; unmatched junction bases: 19.

This clonotype was seen a handful of times. A read error may account for a junction end that differs from germline. The V gene is TRBV9, the J gene TRBJ2-7, with 8 positions matching TRBD1. The CDR3 extends over 14 amino acids. Per the germline V gene, CDR1 is SGDLS and CDR2 is YYNGEE. In DNA, the CDR3 is TGTGCCAGCAGCATCGGGACAGGTCGTTACGGGCAGTACTTC. This encodes CASSIGTGRYGQYF.

Concerning this clonotype: A read error may explain this, as a much larger clone is one base away. In DNA, the CDR3 is TGCGCCAGCGGCTTGGACTGGGCGCGGGACGAGCAGTACTTC. This sequence encodes CASGLDWARDEQYF. This chain connects TRBV5-1 to TRBJ2-7; D is possibly TRBD2 (5 bases). The CDR3 covers 14 residues. Germline lookup yields CDR1 SGHRS and CDR2 YFSETQ.

A few counts support this clonotype. A read error may explain this, as a much larger clone is one base away. The J gene is TRBJ2-1, the V gene TRBV4-3; 11 positions agree with TRBD1. V lost 4 bases and J lost 13; bases outside the gene matches: 15. The CDR3 has 16 residues. Germline V gene data show CDR1 as LGHNA and CDR2 as YSLEER. The CDR3 is CASSPGTGGAQETQFF. The CDR3 region has the DNA TGCGCCAGCAGCCCGGGGACAGGGGGGGCACAAGAGACCCAGTTCTTC.

The rearrangement links TRBV29-1 to TRBJ2-5, with 10 nucleotides matching TRBD2. The ends lost 2 bases at V and 7 bases at J; junction bases unmatched: 16. Germline V CDR1 and CDR2: SQVTM, ANQGSEA. The CDR3 is made up of 17 amino acids. The CDR3 DNA reads TGCAGCGTTGAAAAAGCGGGAGGGCCTCTTCTGGTTGGGACCCAGTACTTC. Residues: CSVEKAGGPLLVGTQYF.

Only a few counts were recorded for this clonotype. The rearrangement uses TRBV6-6 and TRBJ2-6, with 9 nucleotides matching TRBD1. The V and J ends lost 4 bases and 0 bases, in that order; junction bases with no gene match: 4. The germline gives CDR1 MNHNY, CDR2 SVGAGI (reference sequence). The CDR3 runs 17 residues. DNA for the CDR3: TGTGCCAGCAGTTTTGACAGGGGGGGCTCTGGGGCCAACGTCCTGACTTTC. Encoded protein: CASSFDRGGSGANVLTF.

This clonotype was detected a few times. The J gene is TRBJ2-1, the V gene TRBV14; D perhaps matches TRBD2 (5 bases). The CDR3 is made up of 16 amino acids. Germline CDR1 and CDR2: SGHDN and FVKESK. The ends were cut back, 0 bases at V and 10 bases at J, with 19 bases in the middle. CDR3: CASSQEASPTTGEQFF. In nucleotides, the CDR3 is TGTGCCAGCAGCCAAGAGGCTAGTCCCACTACGGGGGAGCAGTTCTTC.